The TCR beta chain described here comes from a study of PD-1 blockade in classical Hodgkin lymphoma. Findings of the study overall: Baseline TCR diversity was reportedly lower in newly diagnosed patients than in healthy donors. It was reported as lower still in relapsed/refractory patients. Patients starting nivolumab less than 1 year after ASCT had lower diversity and were excluded from later analyses.

Germline V gene lookup returns CDR1 MDHEN and CDR2 SYDVKM. This CDR3 spans 12 amino acids. Germline trimming cut 6 bases from V and 6 bases from J; bases unmatched to any gene: 4. The method was immunoSEQ multiplex PCR; TCRdb's version includes in-frame clones alone and lacks a portion of them. The sample lists some 23,000 clones; roughly two thirds were seen once. There was relapse after autologous stem cell transplantation in every patient, and there was variation in brentuximab vedotin exposure. Complete response, partial response or progressive disease constituted the best responses recorded. This clone was counted between two and nine times. Its antigen is still unknown.

The sequencing here drew on peripheral blood mononuclear cells (PBMCs), taken at baseline. The TCR sequence derives from a human donor with classical Hodgkin lymphoma. The V and J genes are TRBV28 and TRBJ1-1; TRBD1 agrees at 7 bases. The CDR3 region has the DNA TGTGCCAGCAGGAGACAGGGCGCTGAAGCTTTCTTT. Its protein is CASRRQGAEAFF.